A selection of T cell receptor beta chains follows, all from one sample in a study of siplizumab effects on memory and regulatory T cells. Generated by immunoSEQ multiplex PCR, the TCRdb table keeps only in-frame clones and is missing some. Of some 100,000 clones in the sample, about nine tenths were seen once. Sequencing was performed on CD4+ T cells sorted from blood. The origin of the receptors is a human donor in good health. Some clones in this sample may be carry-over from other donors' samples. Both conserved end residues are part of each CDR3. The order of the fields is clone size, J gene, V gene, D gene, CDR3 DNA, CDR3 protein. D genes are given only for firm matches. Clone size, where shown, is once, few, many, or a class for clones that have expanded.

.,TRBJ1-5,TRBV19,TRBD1,TGTGCCAGTACTGGGACAGGGGGTATCAATCAGCCCCAGCATTTT,CASTGTGGINQPQHF
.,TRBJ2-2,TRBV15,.,TGTGCCACCAGCAGAGTTGGAGGGAGTTCAAACACCGGGGAGCTGTTTTTT,CATSRVGGSSNTGELFF
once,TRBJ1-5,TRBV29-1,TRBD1,TGCAGCGTCAACACCGAACACAGACAGGGGGCGGTTTTGGTAAACAATCAGCCCCAGCATTTT,CSVNTEHRQGAVLVNNQPQHF
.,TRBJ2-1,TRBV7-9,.,TGTGCCAGCAGCCCCCCTTGGGGGGAGATGGTCGATGAGCAGTTCTTC,CASSPPWGEMVDEQFF
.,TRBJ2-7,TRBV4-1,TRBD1,TGCGCCAGCAGCCACGGACAGACAGGGCTAGGTGGATACGAGCAGTACTTC,CASSHGQTGLGGYEQYF
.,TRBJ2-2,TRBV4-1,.,TGCGCCAGCAGCCAAGAGTCTCGACCGATAAACACCGGGGAGCTGTTTTTT,CASSQESRPINTGELFF
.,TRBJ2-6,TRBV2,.,TGTGCCAGCAGTGGCCTCGCCGGGGCCAACGTCCTGACTTTC,CASSGLAGANVLTF
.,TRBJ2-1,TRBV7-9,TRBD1,TGTGCCAGCAGCTGGTCCGGGACAGGGAAGAACAATGAGCAGTTCTTC,CASSWSGTGKNNEQFF
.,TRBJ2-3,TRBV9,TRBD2,TGTGCCAGCAGCGATCGGACTAGCGGGAGTGTAGATACGCAGTATTTT,CASSDRTSGSVDTQYF
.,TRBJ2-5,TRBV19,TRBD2,TGTGCCAGTAGCCTGGGACTACCCGGGGAGACCCAGTACTTC,CASSLGLPGETQYF
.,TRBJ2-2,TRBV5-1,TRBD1,TGCGCCAGCAGCTGGAAGGGACAGGCGAATACCGGGGAGCTGTTTTTT,CASSWKGQANTGELFF
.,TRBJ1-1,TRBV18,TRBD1,TGTGCCAGCTCACCAGACGGACAGGAGCCCACTGAAGCTTTCTTT,CASSPDGQEPTEAFF
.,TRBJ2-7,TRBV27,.,TGTGCCAGCAGTCGTACAGGGTGGTACGAGCAGTACTTC,CASSRTGWYEQYF
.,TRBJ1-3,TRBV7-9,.,TGTGCCAGCAGAACCTCCTCCGGGGGGGCTGGAAACACCATATATTTT,CASRTSSGGAGNTIYF
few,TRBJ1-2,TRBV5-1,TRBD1,TGCGCCAGCAGCTTGGATTCAGGGGGCTATGGCTACACCTTC,CASSLDSGGYGYTF
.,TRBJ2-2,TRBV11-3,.,TGTGCCAGCAGCCCACGGGGGACCTTTAACACCGGGGAGCTGTTTTTT,CASSPRGTFNTGELFF
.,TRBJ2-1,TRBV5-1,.,TGCGCCAGCAAGGTTGGTAGCGGATACAATGAGCAGTTCTTC,CASKVGSGYNEQFF
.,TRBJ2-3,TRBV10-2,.,TGCGCCAGCACCGGGAGTGGGACAGATACGCAGTATTTT,CASTGSGTDTQYF
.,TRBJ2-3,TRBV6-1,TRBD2,TGTGCCAGTCGACTAGCGGGAGACGCAGATACGCAGTATTTT,CASRLAGDADTQYF
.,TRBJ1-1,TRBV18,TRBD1,TGTGCCAGCTCACCAAGGCAGGGGGCGAATGAGGGCACTGAAGCTTTCTTT,CASSPRQGANEGTEAFF
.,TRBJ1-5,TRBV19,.,TGTGCCAGTAGTACAACGGGGAGGAATCAGCCCCAGCATTTT,CASSTTGRNQPQHF
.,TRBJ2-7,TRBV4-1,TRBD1,TGCGCCAGCAGCCAACCGGGACAGGGCTACGAGCAGTACTTC,CASSQPGQGYEQYF
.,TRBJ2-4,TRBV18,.,TGTGCCAGCTCAGGGCAATCTCCAGACATTCAGTACTTC,CASSGQSPDIQYF
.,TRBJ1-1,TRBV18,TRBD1,TGTGCCAGCTCACCAGTTTGGGACAGGGGGCCCCTAGATTTCTTT,CASSPVWDRGPLDFF
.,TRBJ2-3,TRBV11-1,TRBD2,TGTGCCAGCAGCGACCGCCCCGGGACTAGCGGGAGGGCCGCAGATACGCAGTATTTT,CASSDRPGTSGRAADTQYF
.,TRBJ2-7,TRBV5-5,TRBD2,TGTGCCAGCAGCTTTCAGGGATTAGCGGGAGGCGACGAGCAGTACTTC,CASSFQGLAGGDEQYF
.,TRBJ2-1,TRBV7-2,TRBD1,TGTGCCAGCAGCTTAGGACAGGGGGCGTTTAATGAGCAGTTCTTC,CASSLGQGAFNEQFF
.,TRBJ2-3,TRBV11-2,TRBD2,TGTGCCAGCAGCGAGGGCGGACTAGGGGCAGATACGCAGTATTTT,CASSEGGLGADTQYF
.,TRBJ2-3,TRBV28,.,TGTGCCAGCAGTTTAAGGGGAGCAGCAGATACGCAGTATTTT,CASSLRGAADTQYF
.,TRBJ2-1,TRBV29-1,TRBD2,TGCAGCGTTGAATCCAGCGGGAATTACAATGAGCAGTTCTTC,CSVESSGNYNEQFF
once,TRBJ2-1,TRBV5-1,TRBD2,TGCGCCAGCAGCTTAGGACTAGCGGGAGATAATGAGCAGTTCTTC,CASSLGLAGDNEQFF
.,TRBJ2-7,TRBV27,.,TGTGCCAGCAGTACGACTGGCTCCTTAGGTATGGCGTACTTC,CASSTTGSLGMAYF